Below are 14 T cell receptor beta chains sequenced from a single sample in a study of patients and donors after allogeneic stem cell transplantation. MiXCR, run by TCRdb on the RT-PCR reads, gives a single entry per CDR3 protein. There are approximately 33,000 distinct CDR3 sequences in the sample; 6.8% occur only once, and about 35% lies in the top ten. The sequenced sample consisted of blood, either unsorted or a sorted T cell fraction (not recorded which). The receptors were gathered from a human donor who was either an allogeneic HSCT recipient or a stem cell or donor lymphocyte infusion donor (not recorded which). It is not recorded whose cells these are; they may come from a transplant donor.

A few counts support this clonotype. This chain's CDR3 is CASSWGGRNQPQHF. The CDR3 DNA reads TGTGCCAGTAGTTGGGGCGGGAGGAATCAGCCCCAGCATTTT. The chain recombines TRBV19 with TRBJ1-5; a weak D match, TRBD1 (5 bases). The germline V gene encodes CDR1 LNHDA and CDR2 SQIVND (reference sequence). The CDR3 spans 14 residues. V lost 5 bases and J 4 bases, leaving 12 bases between the germline ends.

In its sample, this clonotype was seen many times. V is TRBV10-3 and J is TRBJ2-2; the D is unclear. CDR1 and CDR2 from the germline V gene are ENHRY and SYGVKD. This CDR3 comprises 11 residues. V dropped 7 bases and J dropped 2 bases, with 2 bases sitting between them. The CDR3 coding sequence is TGTGCCATCACTAACACCGGGGAGCTGTTTTTT. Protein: CAITNTGELFF.

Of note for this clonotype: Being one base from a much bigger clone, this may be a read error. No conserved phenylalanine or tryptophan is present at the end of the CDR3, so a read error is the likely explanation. CDR3 coding DNA: TGTGCCAGCAGTCCTAGCGGAGCTACCGGGGAGCTGTTTTTG. Translation gives CASSPSGATGELFL. The chain uses TRBV28 and TRBJ2-2, with 7 bases fitting TRBD2. Germline CDR1 and CDR2: MDHEN and SYDVKM. The ends lost 5 bases at V and 5 bases at J; junction bases unmatched: 5. This CDR3 contains 14 residues.

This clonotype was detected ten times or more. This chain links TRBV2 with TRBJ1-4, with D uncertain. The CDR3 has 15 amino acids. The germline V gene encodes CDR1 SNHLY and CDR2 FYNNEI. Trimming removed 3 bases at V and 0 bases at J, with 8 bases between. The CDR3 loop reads CASSDGGPTNEKLFF. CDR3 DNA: TGTGCCAGCAGTGACGGCGGGCCAACTAATGAAAAACTGTTTTTT.

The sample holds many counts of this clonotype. CDR3 loop: CASSQVSLAVLSTDTQYF. Written as DNA, the CDR3 is TGCGCCAGCAGCCAAGTGAGCCTAGCCGTTCTTAGCACAGATACGCAGTATTTT. The V call is TRBV4-1, the J call TRBJ2-3; a possible D gene is TRBD2 (5 bases). The V gene lost 1 base and the J gene lost 0 bases, with 17 bases spanning the gap. CDR3 length: 18 amino acids. Germline CDR1 is MGHRA and CDR2 is YSYEKL.

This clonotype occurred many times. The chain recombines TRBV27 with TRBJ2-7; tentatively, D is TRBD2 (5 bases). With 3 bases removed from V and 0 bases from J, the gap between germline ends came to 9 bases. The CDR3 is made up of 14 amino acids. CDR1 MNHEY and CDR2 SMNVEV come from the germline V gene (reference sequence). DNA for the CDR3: TGTGCCAGCAGTTTTTCGGGGAGCTCCTACGAGCAGTACTTC. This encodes CASSFSGSSYEQYF.

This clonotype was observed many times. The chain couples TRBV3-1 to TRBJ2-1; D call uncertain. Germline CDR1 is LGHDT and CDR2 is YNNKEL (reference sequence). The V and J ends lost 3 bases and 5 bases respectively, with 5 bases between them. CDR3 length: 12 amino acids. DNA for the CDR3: TGTGCCAGCAGCCAGGGAAACAATGAGCAGTTCTTC. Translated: CASSQGNNEQFF.

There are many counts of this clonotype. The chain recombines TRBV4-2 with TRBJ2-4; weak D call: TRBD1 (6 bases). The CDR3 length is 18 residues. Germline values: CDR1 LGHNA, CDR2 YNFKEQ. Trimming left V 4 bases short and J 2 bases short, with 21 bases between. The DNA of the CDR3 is TGTGCCAGCAGCCCAAGGTTCCGGGACACTTCTTCCAAAAACATTCAGTACTTC. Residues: CASSPRFRDTSSKNIQYF.

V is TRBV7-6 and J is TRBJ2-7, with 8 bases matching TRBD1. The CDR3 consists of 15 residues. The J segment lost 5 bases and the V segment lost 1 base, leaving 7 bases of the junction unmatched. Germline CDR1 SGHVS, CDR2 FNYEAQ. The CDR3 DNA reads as TGTGCCAGCAGCTTAGAGGCAGGGGGCGGCGACGAGCAGTACTTC. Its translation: CASSLEAGGGDEQYF.

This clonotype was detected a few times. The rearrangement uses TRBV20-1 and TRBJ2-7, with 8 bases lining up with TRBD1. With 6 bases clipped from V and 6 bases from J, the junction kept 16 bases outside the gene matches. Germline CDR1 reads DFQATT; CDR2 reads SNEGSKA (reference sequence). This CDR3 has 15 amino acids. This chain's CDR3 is CSALGQGRYKFEQYF. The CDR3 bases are TGCAGTGCCTTAGGACAGGGCCGCTACAAGTTCGAGCAGTACTTC.

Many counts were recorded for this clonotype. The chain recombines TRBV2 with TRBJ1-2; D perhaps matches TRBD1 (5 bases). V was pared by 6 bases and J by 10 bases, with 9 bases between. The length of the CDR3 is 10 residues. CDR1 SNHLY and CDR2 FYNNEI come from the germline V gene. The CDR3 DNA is TGTGCCAGCAGAGACGGGGCCTACACCTTC. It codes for CASRDGAYTF.

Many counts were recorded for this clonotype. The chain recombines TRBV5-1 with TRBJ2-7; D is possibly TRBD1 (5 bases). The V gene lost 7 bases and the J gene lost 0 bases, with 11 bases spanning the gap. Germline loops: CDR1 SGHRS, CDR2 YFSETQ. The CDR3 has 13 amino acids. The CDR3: CASGAGSSYEQYF. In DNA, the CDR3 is TGCGCCAGCGGGGCAGGGTCCTCCTACGAGCAGTACTTC.

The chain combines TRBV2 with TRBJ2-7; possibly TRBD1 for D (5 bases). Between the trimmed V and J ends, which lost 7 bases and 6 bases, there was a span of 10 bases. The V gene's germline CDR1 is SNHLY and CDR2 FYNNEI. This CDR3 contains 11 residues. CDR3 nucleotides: TGTGCCAGCACAGGGAAAATCGAGCAGTACTTC. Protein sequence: CASTGKIEQYF.

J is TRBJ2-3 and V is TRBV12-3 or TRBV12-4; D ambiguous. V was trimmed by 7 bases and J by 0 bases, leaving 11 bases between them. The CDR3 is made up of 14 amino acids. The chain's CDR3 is CASTLGTSTDTQYF. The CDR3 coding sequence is TGTGCCAGCACCCTCGGCACGAGCACAGATACGCAGTATTTT.